Presented here are 10 T cell receptor beta chains from one specimen sequenced in a study of T cell responses to AZD1222 COVID-19 vaccine. Generated by immunoSEQ multiplex PCR, the TCRdb table keeps only in-frame clones and is missing some. The data hold around 150,000 clones, with about 90% observed a single time. Sequencing used peripheral blood, obtained 28 days after the second dose of the MenACWY control vaccine. All receptors derive from an adult who received the MenACWY meningococcal vaccine as a control.

This clone was found a few times. The rearrangement links TRBV5-5 to TRBJ2-7; D possibly corresponds to TRBD2 (5 bases). The V end was cut by 0 bases, the J end by 4 bases, with 11 bases between. The length of the CDR3 is 14 residues. Germline V lookup: CDR1 SGHKS, CDR2 YYEKEE (reference sequence). The CDR3 sequence: CASSLGTQDYEQYF. The CDR3 DNA reads as TGTGCCAGCAGCTTGGGGACTCAAGATTACGAGCAGTACTTC.

V usage is TRBV7-8 and J usage is TRBJ2-7, with TRBD1 matching 7 bases. The germline V gene encodes CDR1 SGHVS and CDR2 FQNEAQ. This CDR3 is 13 amino acids long. V shed 5 bases, J shed 6 bases, and the junction held 7 bases outside the gene matches. The CDR3 reads CASSRRDRREQYF. DNA of the CDR3: TGTGCCAGCAGCCGCCGGGACAGACGCGAGCAGTACTTC.

This clone came up once. The chain joins TRBV9 to TRBJ2-7, with 12 bases fitting TRBD1. The V gene's germline CDR1 is SGDLS and CDR2 YYNGEE. V was pared by 0 bases and J by 5 bases, with 6 bases of the junction left unmatched. This CDR3 region has 16 residues. This CDR3 reads CASSVGGQGAHHEQYF. For the CDR3, the DNA is TGTGCCAGCAGCGTAGGGGGACAGGGGGCCCACCACGAGCAGTACTTC.

V gene TRBV6-5 combines with J gene TRBJ2-2; 7 nucleotides match TRBD1. V lost 7 bases to trimming and J lost 0 bases; unmatched junction nucleotides: 5. Germline V gives CDR1 MNHEY, CDR2 SVGAGI. This CDR3 spans 15 amino acids. The CDR3 DNA sequence: TGTGCCAGCACCCAGGACAGGACGAACACCGGGGAGCTGTTTTTT. Its protein is CASTQDRTNTGELFF.

The V gene is TRBV7-2, the J gene TRBJ2-7, with D possibly matching TRBD2 (5 bases). The germline V gene has CDR1 SGHTA and CDR2 FQGNSA. The CDR3 sequence is 13 residues long. Trimming shortened V by 1 base and J by 7 bases, and 11 bases separated the two germline ends. The CDR3 protein is CASSLVRGSEQYF. The CDR3 region has the DNA TGTGCCAGCAGCTTAGTCCGGGGTTCAGAGCAGTACTTC.

The chain is built from TRBV7-6 and TRBJ2-1, with TRBD2 matching over 8 bases. This CDR3 has 18 residues. V lost 5 bases, J lost 7 bases, and 19 bases stayed unmatched. The germline V gene encodes CDR1 SGHVS and CDR2 FNYEAQ. Here the CDR3 reads CASSQRATPGTRQNEQFF. DNA for the CDR3: TGTGCCAGCAGCCAAAGGGCCACTCCCGGGACTAGACAGAATGAGCAGTTCTTC. The complete variable domain, with remaining parts taken from reference TRBV7-6 and TRBJ2-1, reads GAGVSQSPRYKVTKRGQDVALRCDPISGHVSLYWYRQALGQGPEFLTYFNYEAQQDKSGLPNDRFSAERPEGSISTLTIQRTEQRDSAMYRCASSQRATPGTRQNEQFFGPGTRLTVL.

V usage is TRBV3-1 (or the pseudogene TRBV3-2) and J usage is TRBJ2-5, with unresolved D. The CDR3 is 15 residues long. Trimming removed 2 bases at V and 5 bases at J, with 15 bases between. Germline V gives CDR1 LGHDT, CDR2 YNNKEL (reference sequence). The CDR3 nucleotides read TGTGCCAGCAGCCAAAAAAGGTCTGGGATGGAGACCCAGTACTTC. Translated: CASSQKRSGMETQYF.

This clone has more than one count but fewer than ten. The V call is TRBV6-5, the J call TRBJ1-1; D possibly corresponds to TRBD1 (6 bases). Between the trimmed V and J ends, which lost 5 bases and 5 bases, there was a span of 12 bases. CDR1 is MNHEY and CDR2 is SVGAGI in the germline V gene. This CDR3 comprises 13 residues. This chain's CDR3 is CASSQGTGTEAFF. CDR3 in DNA: TGTGCCAGCAGTCAGGGGACGGGGACTGAAGCTTTCTTT.

The chain links TRBV6-2 or TRBV6-3 to TRBJ1-5; D possibly corresponds to TRBD1 (5 bases). Trimming removed 7 bases at V and 7 bases at J, with 20 bases between. Germline assignment: CDR1 MNHEY and CDR2 SVGEGT. CDR3 length equals 15 residues. Here the CDR3 reads CASNPRGDLRQPQHF. CDR3 bases: TGTGCCAGCAACCCTCGGGGGGACCTTAGGCAGCCCCAGCATTTT.

This clone came up once. This rearrangement joins TRBV5-1 to TRBJ1-4; TRBD1 aligns across 10 bases. Germline trimming cut 1 base from V and 7 bases from J; bases unmatched to any gene: 1. The CDR3 sequence is 14 residues long. Germline V gene data show CDR1 as SGHRS and CDR2 as YFSETQ. CDR3 amino acids: CASSLRTGGEKLFF. The DNA of the CDR3 is TGCGCCAGCAGCTTGCGGACAGGGGGTGAAAAACTGTTTTTT.